Below are 23 T cell receptor beta chains sequenced from a single sample in a study of T cells in Graves' hyperthyroidism and ophthalmopathy (dated by TCRdb to the late 2010s). Receptors were amplified or captured by multiplex PCR. Sequencing instrument: Illumina HiSeq 2000. TCR beta CDR3 regions were amplified from RNA transcripts. The first round of RT-PCR for the TCR CDR3 was performed with the HTBI primer set and the Qiagen OneStep RT-PCR kit. TCRdb passed the public sequencing reads through fastp at Q25 and MiXCR, retaining productive beta sequences. Rows are unified per CDR3 protein, each entry keeping the most common DNA and genes. This sample comprises about 500,000 distinct CDR3 sequences, 16% of them detected only once. The ten largest make up 25% to 30% of the sample. The material sequenced was blood. The source of these receptors is a woman younger than 45 with Graves' ophthalmopathy.

This clonotype was detected ten times or more. This chain connects TRBV3-1 to TRBJ2-1, with D maybe TRBD2 (6 bases). Deletions cut 4 bases from V and 6 bases from J, with 16 bases between. The germline V gene encodes CDR1 LGHDT and CDR2 YNNKEL (reference sequence). This CDR3 comprises 15 residues. Here the CDR3 reads CASSRLLASGNEQFF. Here the CDR3 DNA reads TGTGCCAGCAGCCGCCTCCTAGCGTCTGGCAATGAGCAGTTCTTC.

This chain connects TRBV4-1 to TRBJ2-2; 9 bases match TRBD1. V dropped 1 base and J dropped 4; count of bases not matched to a gene: 13. The CDR3 totals 19 residues. CDR1 and CDR2 (germline): MGHRA, YSYEKL. The chain's CDR3 is CASSQVEVAGTGSTGELFF. Written as DNA, the CDR3 is TGCGCCAGCAGCCAAGTTGAGGTGGCCGGGACAGGGAGCACCGGGGAGCTGTTTTTT.

This clonotype was seen only a few times. The gene calls are TRBV28 and TRBJ1-4, with 9 bases identical to TRBD1. The CDR3 has 13 amino acids. V lost 7 bases and J lost 8; bases outside the gene matches: 5. The germline CDR1 and CDR2 sequences are MDHEN and SYDVKM. In DNA, the CDR3 is TGTGCCAGCAAGGGACAGGGAGGCGAAAAACTGTTTTTT. This encodes CASKGQGGEKLFF.

This clonotype was recorded at least ten times. The rearrangement uses TRBV28 and TRBJ1-5; a possible D gene is TRBD1 (5 bases). This CDR3 contains 14 residues. Germline assignment: CDR1 MDHEN and CDR2 SYDVKM. V lost 7 bases and J lost 2, with 12 bases in between. The chain's CDR3 is CASMVGAGNQPQHF. The DNA for the CDR3 is TGTGCCAGCATGGTAGGGGCAGGCAATCAGCCCCAGCATTTT.

The chain uses TRBV28 and TRBJ1-4; 7 bases are shared with TRBD1. The germline V gene encodes CDR1 MDHEN and CDR2 SYDVKM. CDR3 length: 15 residues. Unmatched junction bases numbered 9, after V lost 5 bases and J lost 6 bases. The CDR3 here is CASSGEVRGDEKLFF. CDR3 DNA sequence: TGTGCCAGCAGTGGCGAAGTCAGGGGGGATGAAAAACTGTTTTTT.

The rearrangement links TRBV12-3 or TRBV12-4 to TRBJ1-2, with D perhaps matching TRBD1 (5 bases). CDR3 length: 13 amino acids. V was trimmed by 4 bases and J by 5 bases, leaving 11 bases between them. The CDR3 bases are TGTGCCAGCAGTTCATCCGGGGGGTATGGCTACACCTTC. Translated: CASSSSGGYGYTF.

The chain combines TRBV27 with TRBJ1-1; D call uncertain. V was shortened by 2 bases and J by 6 bases, with 13 bases between the two germline ends. The CDR3 has 14 amino acids. The germline V gene encodes CDR1 MNHEY and CDR2 SMNVEV (reference sequence). CDR3 loop: CASSLGSPMAEAFF. Written as DNA, the CDR3 is TGTGCCAGCAGTTTAGGCAGCCCTATGGCTGAAGCTTTCTTT.

This clonotype was counted between two and nine times. The chain is built from TRBV28 and TRBJ2-7; D remains unclear. Germline loops: CDR1 MDHEN, CDR2 SYDVKM. The CDR3 length is 13 residues. V lost 1 base to trimming and J lost 9 bases, with 13 bases between them. CDR3 nucleotides: TGTGCCAGCAGTTTATCCCCAACATACAGGCAGTACTTC. Amino acid sequence: CASSLSPTYRQYF.

This clonotype came up many times. The rearrangement uses TRBV7-9 and TRBJ1-3; D uncertain. This CDR3 is built from 17 residues. V lost 4 bases to trimming and J lost 0 bases, with 16 bases between them. The germline gives CDR1 SEHNR, CDR2 FQNEAQ (reference sequence). This CDR3 is CASSSLHGMNSGNTIYF. The CDR3 coding sequence is TGTGCCAGCAGCTCCCTCCACGGGATGAACTCTGGAAACACCATATATTTT.

This clonotype has just a few counts. CDR3 DNA: TGTGCCAGCACCCCACTAGCGTCGAACACCGGGGAGCTGTTTTTT. It codes for CASTPLASNTGELFF. V is TRBV7-9 and J is TRBJ2-2; TRBD2 matches at 7 bases. This CDR3 is built from 15 residues. CDR1 is SEHNR, CDR2 FQNEAQ, per germline (reference sequence). After removal of 7 bases from V and 0 bases from J, the junction contained 5 bases not matched to a gene.

This clonotype was detected many times. The V gene is TRBV12-3 or TRBV12-4, the J gene TRBJ2-7; D gene ambiguous. The germline V and J ends were trimmed by 1 base and 5 bases, with 9 bases remaining between them. The CDR3 runs 13 residues. CDR3 region: CASSLVSSHEQYF. CDR3 DNA: TGTGCCAGCAGTTTAGTAAGCTCTCACGAGCAGTACTTC.

This clonotype appeared many times. The chain recombines TRBV28 with TRBJ1-5; no firm D call. The V end lost 4 bases, the J end lost 9 bases, and 19 bases lay between the germline ends. This CDR3 spans 15 amino acids. CDR1 is MDHEN, CDR2 SYDVKM, per germline. The CDR3 nucleotides are TGTGCCAGCAGTTCACCGGTCCCGGGTCGGAGGCCCCAGCATTTT. Protein sequence: CASSSPVPGRRPQHF.

This clonotype was seen many times. The chain is built from TRBV27 and TRBJ2-7; D is undetermined. CDR3 length equals 18 residues. CDR1 and CDR2 from the germline V gene are MNHEY and SMNVEV (reference sequence). Trimming removed 3 bases from V and 0 bases from J, with 21 bases in between. CDR3 residues: CASSFLVNRRTPSYEQYF. Written as DNA, the CDR3 is TGTGCCAGCAGTTTCCTGGTGAATCGACGGACGCCCTCCTACGAGCAGTACTTC.

The table lists this clonotype with a few counts. This chain uses TRBV19 with TRBJ1-3; 7 bases fit TRBD1. Germline assignment: CDR1 LNHDA and CDR2 SQIVND (reference sequence). Trimming at V came to 10 bases and at J to 2 bases, leaving 11 bases not matched to a gene. There are 15 residues in the CDR3. The CDR3 sequence: CATDTGESTGNTIYF. DNA for the CDR3: TGTGCCACAGACACAGGGGAATCGACTGGAAACACCATATATTTT.

The chain combines TRBV5-5 with TRBJ2-5; the match to TRBD2 covers 11 bases. The CDR3 is made up of 19 amino acids. V lost 4 bases and J lost 1; bases outside the gene matches: 15. Looked up from germline, CDR1 is SGHKS and CDR2 is YYEKEE (reference sequence). CDR3 coding DNA: TGTGCCAGCAGCACCCCAAATTCGGCTAGCGGGAGGCCCCAAGAGACCCAGTACTTC. Its translation: CASSTPNSASGRPQETQYF.

This clonotype was counted ten times or more. The chain is built from TRBV18 and TRBJ2-1; 7 bases align to TRBD2. The CDR3 has 15 residues. Germline CDR1 KGHSH, CDR2 LQKENI. V shed 2 bases, J shed 8 bases, and the junction held 9 bases outside the gene matches. In DNA form, the CDR3 reads TGTGCCAGCTCACCAGGCTTACTAGCGCGCGATGAGCAGTTCTTC. Translated, it gives CASSPGLLARDEQFF.

The table lists this clonotype with many counts. This chain links TRBV12-3 or TRBV12-4 with TRBJ1-5; maybe TRBD1 (6 bases). V lost 9 bases and J 6 bases, leaving 18 bases between the germline ends. The CDR3 extends over 14 amino acids. The CDR3 coding sequence is TGTGCCAGTCAGGTGGCCGGAGGGGGTCAGCCCCAGCATTTT. Its protein is CASQVAGGGQPQHF.

As for this clonotype: A junction end diverges from the germline sequence, so it may reflect a read error. The rearrangement links TRBV5-1 to TRBJ2-7; D unclear. The CDR3 runs 13 residues. CDR1 and CDR2 from the germline V gene are SGHRS and YFSETQ. The CDR3 sequence: CASSLTPFSEQYF. The CDR3 coding sequence is TGTGCCAGCAGCTTGACTCCTTTCAGCGAGCAGTACTTC.

This clonotype appeared a few times. The rearrangement joins TRBV15 to TRBJ1-5, with TRBD1 matching over 7 bases. Germline V gene data show CDR1 as LNHNV and CDR2 as YYDKDF (reference sequence). V trimming: 0 bases; J trimming: 4 bases; junction bases outside the gene matches: 9. The CDR3 has 17 residues. In DNA, the CDR3 is TGTGCCACCAGCAGAGATAAAGACAGGGTCGTGAATCAGCCCCAGCATTTT. Residues: CATSRDKDRVVNQPQHF.

The chain links TRBV24-1 to TRBJ2-5; TRBD1 aligns across 7 bases. Germline V gene sequence: CDR1 KGHDR, CDR2 SFDVKD. J gave up 0 bases and V 4 bases, and 4 bases lay outside the gene matches. The CDR3 contains 15 residues. CDR3 region: CATSDSDRYQETQYF. CDR3 coding DNA: TGTGCCACCAGTGACTCGGACAGGTACCAAGAGACCCAGTACTTC.

The chain combines TRBV12-3 or TRBV12-4 with TRBJ2-1, with 7 bases that match TRBD2. There are 14 residues in the CDR3. V trimming: 10 bases; J trimming: 5 bases; junction bases outside the gene matches: 11. CDR3 loop: CATALVAGNNEQFF. The CDR3 DNA is TGTGCCACCGCCCTGGTAGCGGGCAACAATGAGCAGTTCTTC.

This clonotype showed up just a few times. This could be a read error, since a much larger clone is one nucleotide away. V usage is TRBV28 and J usage is TRBJ2-7, with TRBD2 matching over 13 bases. Germline CDR1 reads MDHEN; CDR2 reads SYDVKM. The CDR3 is 15 amino acids. CDR3 bases: TGTGCCAGCAGCAAACTAGCGGGAGGGCCCTACGAGCAGTGCTTC. Amino acids: CASSKLAGGPYEQCF. Complete variable domain (other parts from reference TRBV28 and TRBJ2-7): DVKVTQSSRYLVKRTGEKVFLECVQDMDHENMFWYRQDPGLGLRLIYFSYDVKMKEKGDIPEGYSVSREKKERFSLILESASTNQTSMYLCASSKLAGGPYEQCFGPGTRLTVT.

There are a few counts of this clonotype. The rearrangement uses TRBV28 and TRBJ2-2, with 11 bases matching TRBD1. The length of the CDR3 is 18 residues. Unmatched junction bases numbered 15, after V lost 5 bases and J lost 7 bases. Germline CDR1 is MDHEN and CDR2 is SYDVKM. CDR3 amino acids: CASSLGQGAYRRGGELFF. CDR3 sequence (DNA): TGTGCCAGCAGTCTTGGACAGGGGGCCTACCGGAGGGGCGGGGAGCTGTTTTTT.